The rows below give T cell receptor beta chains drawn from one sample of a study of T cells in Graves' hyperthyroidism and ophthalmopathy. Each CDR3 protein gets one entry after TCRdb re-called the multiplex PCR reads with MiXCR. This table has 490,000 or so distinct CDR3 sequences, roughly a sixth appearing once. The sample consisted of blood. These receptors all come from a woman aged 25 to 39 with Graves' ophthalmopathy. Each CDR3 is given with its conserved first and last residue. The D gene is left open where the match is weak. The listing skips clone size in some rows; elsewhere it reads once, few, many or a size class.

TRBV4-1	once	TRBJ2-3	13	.	TGCGCCAGCAGCCACATGAGGACAGATACGCAGTATTTT	CASSHMRTDTQYF
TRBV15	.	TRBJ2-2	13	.	TGTGCCACCAGGCTAAGTGGGTCCGGGGAGCTGGTTTTT	CATRLSGSGELVF
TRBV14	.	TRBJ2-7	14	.	TGTGCCAGCAGCCAAGGTGCGGGTCCCTACGAGCAGTACTTC	CASSQGAGPYEQYF
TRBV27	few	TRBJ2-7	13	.	TGTGCCAGCAGAGTTTTCCCATCGGGCGAGCAGTACTTC	CASRVFPSGEQYF
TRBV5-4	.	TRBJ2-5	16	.	TGTGCCAGCAGGGGTGAGAACCAACAGGGTTTAGAGACCCAGTACTTC	CASRGENQQGLETQYF
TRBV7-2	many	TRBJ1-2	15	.	TGTGCCAGCAGCTTAGTTGGCAATTCTAACTATGGCTACACCTTC	CASSLVGNSNYGYTF
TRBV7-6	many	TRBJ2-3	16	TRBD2	TGTGCCAGCAGCTTAGGGGCCGCGGGGGGCACAGATACGCAGTATTTT	CASSLGAAGGTDTQYF
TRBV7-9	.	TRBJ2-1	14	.	TGTGCCAGCAGGAGTTATAGCTCCTACAATGAGCAGTTCTTC	CASRSYSSYNEQFF
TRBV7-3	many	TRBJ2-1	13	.	TGTGCCAGCAGCTTAATGGCAGAAAATGAGCAGTTCTTC	CASSLMAENEQFF
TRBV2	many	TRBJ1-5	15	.	TGTGCCAGCAGTCCATCACCTTTAGGCAATCAGCCCCAGCATTTT	CASSPSPLGNQPQHF
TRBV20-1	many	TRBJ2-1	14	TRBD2	TGCAGTGCTAAACTAGCGGTTCGGTACAATGAGCAGTTCTTC	CSAKLAVRYNEQFF
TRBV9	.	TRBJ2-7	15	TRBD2	TGTGCCAGCAGCGTAGACGGCGGGAGCTCCTACGAGCAGTACTTC	CASSVDGGSSYEQYF
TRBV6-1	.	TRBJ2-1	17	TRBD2	TGTGCCAGCAGTGAATTGGGGGGGAGAGGGGCCTACAATGAGCAGTTCTTC	CASSELGGRGAYNEQFF
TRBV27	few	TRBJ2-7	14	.	TGTGCCAGCAGACCTAGCGAGACAGGATACGAGCAGTACTTC	CASRPSETGYEQYF
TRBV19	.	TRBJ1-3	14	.	TGTGCCACCGCGCAGGGGCTATCTGGAAACACCATATATTTT	CATAQGLSGNTIYF
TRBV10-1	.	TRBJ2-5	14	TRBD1	TGCGCCAGCAGTGAGCCTCAGGGGGCAGAGACCCAGTGCTTC	CASSEPQGAETQCF
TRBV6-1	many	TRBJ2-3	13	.	TGTGCCAGCAGGCGAACTAAGGAAGATACGCAGTATTTT	CASRRTKEDTQYF
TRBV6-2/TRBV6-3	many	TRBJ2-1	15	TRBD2	TGTGCCAGCAAACGGAGCGGGAGGGTTAACAATGAGCAGTTCTTC	CASKRSGRVNNEQFF
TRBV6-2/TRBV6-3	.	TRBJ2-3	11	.	TGTGCCAGCAGCTTACAGGGTGCGCAGTATTTT	CASSLQGAQYF
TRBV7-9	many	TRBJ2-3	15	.	TGTGCCAGCAGCATGCCGGGACGGAGCACAGATACGCAGTATTTT	CASSMPGRSTDTQYF
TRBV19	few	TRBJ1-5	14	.	TGTGCCAGTAGTATGGGTCCCGATGGTCAGCCCCAGCATTTT	CASSMGPDGQPQHF
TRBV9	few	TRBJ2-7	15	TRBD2	TGTGCCAGCAGCGACACGGGAGGGCCCTCCTACGAGCAGTACTTC	CASSDTGGPSYEQYF
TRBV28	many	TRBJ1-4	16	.	TGTGCCAGCAGTTCCACCCACAGGGCGACTAATGAAAAACTGTTTTTT	CASSSTHRATNEKLFF
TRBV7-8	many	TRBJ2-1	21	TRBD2	TGTGCCAGCAGCACAACACGGTACCAATCGACTAGCCGGTTCTCCTACAATGAGCAGTTCTTC	CASSTTRYQSTSRFSYNEQFF
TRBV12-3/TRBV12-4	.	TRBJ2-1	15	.	TGTGCCAGCAGTCCGCCGGACGTTTTTTCCTACGAGCAGTTCTTC	CASSPPDVFSYEQFF
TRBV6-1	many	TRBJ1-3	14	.	TGTGCGCAGACAGGACCACGCTCTGGAAACACCATATATTTT	CAQTGPRSGNTIYF
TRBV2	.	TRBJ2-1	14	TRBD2	TGTGCCTCCCAGGGACTAGCGGGAGGTAGTGAGCAGTTCTTC	CASQGLAGGSEQFF
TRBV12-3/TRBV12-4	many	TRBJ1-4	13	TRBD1	TGTGCCAGCAGTTTTACAGGGGGCGAAAAACTGTTTTTT	CASSFTGGEKLFF
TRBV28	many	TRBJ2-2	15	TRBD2	TGTGCCAGCAGTACGTGGGGGGGACCCACCGGGGAGCTGTTTTTT	CASSTWGGPTGELFF
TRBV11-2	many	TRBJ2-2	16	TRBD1	TGTGCCAGCAGCCAGAGGACAGGGGCCGGTAGCGGGGAGCTGTTTTTT	CASSQRTGAGSGELFF
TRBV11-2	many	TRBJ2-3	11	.	TGTGCCAGCAGCTTCAGACATACGCAGTATTTT	CASSFRHTQYF
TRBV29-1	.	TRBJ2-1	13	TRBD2	TGCAGCGTTGATCTAGCGGGATTTCGTGAGCAGTTCTTC	CSVDLAGFREQFF
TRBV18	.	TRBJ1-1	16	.	TGTGCCAGCTCACCACCATTACTCTCCGGGGACACTGAAGCTTTCTTT	CASSPPLLSGDTEAFF
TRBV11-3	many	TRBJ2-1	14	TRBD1	TGTGCCAGCAGCTGGGACAGGGTCAACAATGAGCAGTTCTTC	CASSWDRVNNEQFF
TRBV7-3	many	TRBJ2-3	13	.	TGTGCCAGCAGCTTTCGCATAACAGATACGCAGTATTTT	CASSFRITDTQYF
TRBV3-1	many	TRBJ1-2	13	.	TGTGCCAGCAGCCTCAGGGCGGGCTATGGCTACACCTTC	CASSLRAGYGYTF
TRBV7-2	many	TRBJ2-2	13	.	TGTGCCAGCAGCCCACGGCGGACAGAGCAGCTGTTTTTT	CASSPRRTEQLFF
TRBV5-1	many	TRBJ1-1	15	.	TGCGCCAGCAGCTCCGGGGGGGCTTATAACACTGAAGCTTTCTTT	CASSSGGAYNTEAFF
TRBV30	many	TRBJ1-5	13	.	TGTGCCTGGAGTGGTTCGGTAAATCAGCCCCAGCATTTT	CAWSGSVNQPQHF
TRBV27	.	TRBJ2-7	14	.	TGTGCCAGCAGAAGAATAGGGGTTTACTACGAGCAGTACTTC	CASRRIGVYYEQYF
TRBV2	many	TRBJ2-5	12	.	TGTGCCAGCAGCGAGATAAAAGAGACCCAGTACTTC	CASSEIKETQYF
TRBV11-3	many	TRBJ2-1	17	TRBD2	TGTGCCAGCAGTCCGACATTGCGGGCAGAGGGAGGGAATGAGCAGTTCTTC	CASSPTLRAEGGNEQFF
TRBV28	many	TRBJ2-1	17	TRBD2	TGTGCCAGCAGTTCCAACCTCCTAGCGGGAGGGCGCAATGAGCAGTTCTTC	CASSSNLLAGGRNEQFF
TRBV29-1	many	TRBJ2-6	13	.	TGCAGCGTAGGGGTTAGTGGGGCCAACGTCCTGACTTTC	CSVGVSGANVLTF
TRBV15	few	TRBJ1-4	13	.	TGTGCCACCAGCGGACGAGTAGACCAAAAACTGTTTTTT	CATSGRVDQKLFF
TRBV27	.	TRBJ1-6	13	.	TGTGCCAGCCAGTTCTCCTATAATTCACCCCTCCACTTT	CASQFSYNSPLHF
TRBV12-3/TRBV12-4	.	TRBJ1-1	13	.	TGTGCCAGCAAGATGGGTGCGGGAACTGAAGCTTTCTTT	CASKMGAGTEAFF
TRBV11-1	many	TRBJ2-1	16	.	TGTGCCAGCAGCTTTCAAAGCCTCCTGGACTACAATGAGCAGTTCTTC	CASSFQSLLDYNEQFF
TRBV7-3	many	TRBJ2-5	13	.	TGTGCCAGCAGCTCGGGTCCCACGGAGACCCAGTACTTC	CASSSGPTETQYF
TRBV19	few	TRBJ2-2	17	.	TGTGCCAGTAGTATGGAGACCGACGCTTCGAACACCGGGGAGCTGTTTTTT	CASSMETDASNTGELFF